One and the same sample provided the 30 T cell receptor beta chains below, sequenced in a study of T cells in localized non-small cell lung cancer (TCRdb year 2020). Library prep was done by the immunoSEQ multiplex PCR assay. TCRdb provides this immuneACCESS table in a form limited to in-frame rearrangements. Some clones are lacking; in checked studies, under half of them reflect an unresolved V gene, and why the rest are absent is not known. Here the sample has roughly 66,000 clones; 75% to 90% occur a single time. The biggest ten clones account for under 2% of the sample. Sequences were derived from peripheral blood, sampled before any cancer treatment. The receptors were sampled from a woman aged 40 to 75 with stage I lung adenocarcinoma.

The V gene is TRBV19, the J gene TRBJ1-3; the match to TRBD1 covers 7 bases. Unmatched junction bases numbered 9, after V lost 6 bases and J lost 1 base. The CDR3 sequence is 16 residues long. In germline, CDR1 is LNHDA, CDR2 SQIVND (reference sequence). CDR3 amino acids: CASSPDRDLSGNTIYF. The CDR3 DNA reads TGTGCCAGTAGCCCTGACAGGGATCTTTCTGGAAACACCATATATTTT. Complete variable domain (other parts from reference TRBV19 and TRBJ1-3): DGGITQSPKYLFRKEGQNVTLSCEQNLNHDAMYWYRQDPGQGLRLIYYSQIVNDFQKGDIAEGYSVSREKKESFPLTVTSAQKNPTAFYLCASSPDRDLSGNTIYFGEGSWLTVV.

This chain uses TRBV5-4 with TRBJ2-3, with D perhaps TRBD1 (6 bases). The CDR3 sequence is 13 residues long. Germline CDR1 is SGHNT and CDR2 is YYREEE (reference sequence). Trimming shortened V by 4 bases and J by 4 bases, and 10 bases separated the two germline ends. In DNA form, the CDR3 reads TGTGCCAGCAGCCTCAGACAGGCAGATACGCAGTATTTT. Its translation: CASSLRQADTQYF.

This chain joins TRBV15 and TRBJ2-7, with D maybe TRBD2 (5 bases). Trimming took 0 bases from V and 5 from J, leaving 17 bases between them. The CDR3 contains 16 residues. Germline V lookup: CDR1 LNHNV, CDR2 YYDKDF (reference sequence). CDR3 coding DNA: TGTGCCACCAGCAGAGATCCCCCCGGGAAGCGTGACGAGCAGTACTTC. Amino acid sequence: CATSRDPPGKRDEQYF. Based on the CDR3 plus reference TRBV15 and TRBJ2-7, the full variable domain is DAMVIQNPRYQVTQFGKPVTLSCSQTLNHNVMYWYQQKSSQAPKLLFHYYDKDFNNEADTPDNFQSRRPNTSFCFLDIRSPGLGDTAMYLCATSRDPPGKRDEQYFGPGTRLTVT.

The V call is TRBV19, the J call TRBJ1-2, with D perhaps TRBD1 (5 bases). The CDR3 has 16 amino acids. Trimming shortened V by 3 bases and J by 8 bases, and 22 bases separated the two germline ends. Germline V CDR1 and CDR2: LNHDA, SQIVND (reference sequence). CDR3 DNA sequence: TGTGCCAGTAGTATGAAGACCCAGGGAGGAATAGGGGGCTACACCTTC. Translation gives CASSMKTQGGIGGYTF.

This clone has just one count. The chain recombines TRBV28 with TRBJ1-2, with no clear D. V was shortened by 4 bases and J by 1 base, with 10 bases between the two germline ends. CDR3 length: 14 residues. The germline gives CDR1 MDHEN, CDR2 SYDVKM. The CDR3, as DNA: TGTGCCAGCAGTTCCCCCCCGTATAACTATGGCTACACCTTC. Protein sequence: CASSSPPYNYGYTF.

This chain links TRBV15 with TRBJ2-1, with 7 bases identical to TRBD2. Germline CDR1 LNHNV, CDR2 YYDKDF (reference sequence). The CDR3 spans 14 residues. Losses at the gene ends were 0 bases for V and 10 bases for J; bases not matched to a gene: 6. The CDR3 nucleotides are TGTGCCACCAGCAGAGATCCACGGGGGGTCGAGCAGTTCTTC. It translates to CATSRDPRGVEQFF.

CDR3 sequence (DNA): TGTGCCTGGATGGCTGCGGGAGTTAAGGGAAACACCATATATTTT. Translating it yields CAWMAAGVKGNTIYF. The chain couples TRBV30 to TRBJ1-3; D gene ambiguous. This CDR3 region has 15 residues. CDR1 and CDR2 from the germline V gene are GTSNPN and SVGIG (reference sequence). Between the trimmed V and J ends, which lost 4 bases and 4 bases, there was a span of 17 bases.

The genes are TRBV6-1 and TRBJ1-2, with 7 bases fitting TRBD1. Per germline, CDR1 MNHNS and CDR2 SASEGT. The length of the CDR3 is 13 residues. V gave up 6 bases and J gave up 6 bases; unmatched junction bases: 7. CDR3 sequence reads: CASSLGTVDGYTF. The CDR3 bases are TGTGCCAGCAGCCTTGGGACAGTGGATGGCTACACCTTC.

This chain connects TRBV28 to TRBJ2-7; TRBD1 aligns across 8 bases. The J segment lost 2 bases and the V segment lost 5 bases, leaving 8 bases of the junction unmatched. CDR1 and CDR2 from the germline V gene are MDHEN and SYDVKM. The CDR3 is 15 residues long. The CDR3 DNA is TGTGCCAGCAGTACCCAGGAGGGACAGGCCTACGAGCAGTACTTC. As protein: CASSTQEGQAYEQYF.

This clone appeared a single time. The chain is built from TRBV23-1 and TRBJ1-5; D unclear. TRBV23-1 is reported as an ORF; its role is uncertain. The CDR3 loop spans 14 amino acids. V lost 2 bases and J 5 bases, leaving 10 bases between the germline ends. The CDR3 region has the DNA TGCGCCAGCAGTCAAAACCCCCGGGATCAGCCCCAGCATTTT. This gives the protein CASSQNPRDQPQHF.

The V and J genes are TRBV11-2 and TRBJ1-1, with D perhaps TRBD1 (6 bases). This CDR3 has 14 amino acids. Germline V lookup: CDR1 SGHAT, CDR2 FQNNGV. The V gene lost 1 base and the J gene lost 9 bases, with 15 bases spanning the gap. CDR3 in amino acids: CASSLAGATLKAFF. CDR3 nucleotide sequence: TGTGCCAGCAGCTTAGCGGGGGCTACCCTAAAAGCTTTCTTT. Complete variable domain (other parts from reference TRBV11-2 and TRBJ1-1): EAGVAQSPRYKIIEKRQSVAFWCNPISGHATLYWYQQILGQGPKLLIQFQNNGVVDDSQLPKDRFSAERLKGVDSTLKIQPAKLEDSAVYLCASSLAGATLKAFFGQGTRLTVV.

Written as DNA, the CDR3 is TGTGCCAGCTCACCACCGTTGCCAGGGAACACAGATACGCAGTATTTT. Residues: CASSPPLPGNTDTQYF. The chain links TRBV18 to TRBJ2-3; D may be TRBD1 (5 bases). The CDR3 sequence is 16 residues long. Trimming pared 0 bases from V and 2 bases from J, leaving 12 bases between. The V gene's germline CDR1 is KGHSH and CDR2 LQKENI.

CDR3 amino acids: CASKETGWSEAFF. The CDR3 DNA reads TGTGCCAGCAAGGAGACAGGATGGAGTGAAGCTTTCTTT. The rearrangement links TRBV6-1 to TRBJ1-1; TRBD1 is a possible D gene (6 bases). Germline assignment: CDR1 MNHNS and CDR2 SASEGT. This CDR3 is built from 13 residues. Trimming cost V 7 bases and J 7 bases, with 16 bases left between them.

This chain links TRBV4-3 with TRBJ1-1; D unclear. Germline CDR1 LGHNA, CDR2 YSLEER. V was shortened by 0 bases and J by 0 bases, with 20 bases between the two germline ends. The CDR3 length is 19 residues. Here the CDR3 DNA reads TGCGCCAGCAGCCAAGATCCCGGGAGGGAGGAAAAGCTGAACACTGAAGCTTTCTTT. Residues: CASSQDPGREEKLNTEAFF.

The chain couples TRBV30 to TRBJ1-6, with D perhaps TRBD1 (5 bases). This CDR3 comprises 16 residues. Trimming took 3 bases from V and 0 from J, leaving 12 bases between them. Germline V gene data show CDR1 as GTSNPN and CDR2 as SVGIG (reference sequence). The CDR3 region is CAWRTGGSSYNSPLHF. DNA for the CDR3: TGTGCCTGGAGAACCGGGGGTAGCTCCTATAATTCACCCCTCCACTTT.

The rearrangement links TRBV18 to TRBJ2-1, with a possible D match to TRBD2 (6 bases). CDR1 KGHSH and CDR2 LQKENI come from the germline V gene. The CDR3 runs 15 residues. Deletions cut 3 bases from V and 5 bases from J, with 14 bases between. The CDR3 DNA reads TGTGCCAGCTCACCTCGCGGGACGTCCGACAATGAGCAGTTCTTC. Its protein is CASSPRGTSDNEQFF.

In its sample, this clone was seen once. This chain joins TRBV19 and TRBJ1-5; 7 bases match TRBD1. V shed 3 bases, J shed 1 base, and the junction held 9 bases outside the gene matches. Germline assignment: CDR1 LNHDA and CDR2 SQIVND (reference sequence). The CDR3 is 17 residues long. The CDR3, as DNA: TGTGCCAGTAGTATTAAACAGGACAGGATAAGCAATCAGCCCCAGCATTTT. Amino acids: CASSIKQDRISNQPQHF.

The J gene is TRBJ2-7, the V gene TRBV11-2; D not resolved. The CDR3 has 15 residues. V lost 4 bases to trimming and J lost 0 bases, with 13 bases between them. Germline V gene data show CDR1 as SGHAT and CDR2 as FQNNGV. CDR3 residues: CASSSGVGSSYEQYF. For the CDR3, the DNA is TGTGCCAGCAGCTCGGGTGTAGGAAGCTCCTACGAGCAGTACTTC. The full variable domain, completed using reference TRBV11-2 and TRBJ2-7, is EAGVAQSPRYKIIEKRQSVAFWCNPISGHATLYWYQQILGQGPKLLIQFQNNGVVDDSQLPKDRFSAERLKGVDSTLKIQPAKLEDSAVYLCASSSGVGSSYEQYFGPGTRLTVT.

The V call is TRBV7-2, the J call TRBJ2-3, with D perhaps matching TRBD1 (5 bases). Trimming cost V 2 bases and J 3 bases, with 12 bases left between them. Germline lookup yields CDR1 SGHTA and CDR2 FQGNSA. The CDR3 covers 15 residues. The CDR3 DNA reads TGTGCCAGCAGCTTATTAGGGGATGTTACAGATACGCAGTATTTT. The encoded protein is CASSLLGDVTDTQYF.

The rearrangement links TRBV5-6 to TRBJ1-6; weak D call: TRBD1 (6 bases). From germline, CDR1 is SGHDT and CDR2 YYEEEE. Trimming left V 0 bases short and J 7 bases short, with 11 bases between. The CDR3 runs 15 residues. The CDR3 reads CASSLDGRGNSPLHF. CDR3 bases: TGTGCCAGCAGCTTGGATGGCAGGGGAAATTCACCCCTCCACTTT.

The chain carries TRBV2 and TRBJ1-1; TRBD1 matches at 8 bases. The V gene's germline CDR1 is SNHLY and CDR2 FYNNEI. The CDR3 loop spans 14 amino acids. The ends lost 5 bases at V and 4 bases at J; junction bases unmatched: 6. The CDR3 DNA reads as TGTGCCAGCAGTCACGACAGGGGCGGCACTGAAGCTTTCTTT. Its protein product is CASSHDRGGTEAFF.

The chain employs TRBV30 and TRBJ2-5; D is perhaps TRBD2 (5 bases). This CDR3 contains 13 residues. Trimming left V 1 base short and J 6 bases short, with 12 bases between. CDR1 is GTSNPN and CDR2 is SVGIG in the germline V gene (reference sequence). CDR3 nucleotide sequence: TGTGCCTGGAGTGCTAGCTCGGGCAAGACCCAGTACTTC. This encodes CAWSASSGKTQYF.

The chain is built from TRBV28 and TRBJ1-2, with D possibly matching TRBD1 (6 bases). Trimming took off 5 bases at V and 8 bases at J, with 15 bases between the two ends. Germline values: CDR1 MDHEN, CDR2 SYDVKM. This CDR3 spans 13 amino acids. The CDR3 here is CASSEDSLGGYTF. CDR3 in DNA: TGTGCCAGCAGTGAGGACAGCCTGGGAGGCTACACCTTC.

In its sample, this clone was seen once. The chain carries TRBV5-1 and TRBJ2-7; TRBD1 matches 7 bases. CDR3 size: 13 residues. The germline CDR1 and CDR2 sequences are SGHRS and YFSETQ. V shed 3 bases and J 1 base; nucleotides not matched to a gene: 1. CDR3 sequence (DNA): TGCGCCAGCAGCTCGGGACAGTCCTACGAGCAGTACTTC. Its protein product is CASSSGQSYEQYF.

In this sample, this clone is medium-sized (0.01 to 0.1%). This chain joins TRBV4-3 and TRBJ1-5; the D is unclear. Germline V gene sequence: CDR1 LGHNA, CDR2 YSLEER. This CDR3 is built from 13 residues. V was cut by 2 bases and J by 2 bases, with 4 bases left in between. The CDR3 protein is CASSQFRNQPQHF. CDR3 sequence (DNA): TGCGCCAGCAGCCAATTTCGCAATCAGCCCCAGCATTTT.

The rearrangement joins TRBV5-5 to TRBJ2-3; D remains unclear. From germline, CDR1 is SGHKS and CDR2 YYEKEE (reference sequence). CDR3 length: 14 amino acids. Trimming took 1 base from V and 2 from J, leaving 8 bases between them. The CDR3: CASSLQAATDTQYF. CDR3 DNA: TGTGCCAGCAGCTTGCAGGCAGCCACAGATACGCAGTATTTT.

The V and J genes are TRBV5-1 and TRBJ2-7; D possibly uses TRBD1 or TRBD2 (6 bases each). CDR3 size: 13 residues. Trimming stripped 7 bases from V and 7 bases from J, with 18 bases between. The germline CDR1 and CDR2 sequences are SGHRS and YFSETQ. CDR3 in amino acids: CASGVGGPSEQYF. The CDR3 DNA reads TGCGCCAGCGGGGTCGGGGGCCCCTCAGAGCAGTACTTC.

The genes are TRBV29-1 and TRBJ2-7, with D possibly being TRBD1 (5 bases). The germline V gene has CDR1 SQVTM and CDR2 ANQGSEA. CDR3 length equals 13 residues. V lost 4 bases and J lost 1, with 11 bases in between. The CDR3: CSVVVQGSYEQYF. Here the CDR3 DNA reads TGCAGCGTTGTAGTCCAGGGTTCCTACGAGCAGTACTTC.

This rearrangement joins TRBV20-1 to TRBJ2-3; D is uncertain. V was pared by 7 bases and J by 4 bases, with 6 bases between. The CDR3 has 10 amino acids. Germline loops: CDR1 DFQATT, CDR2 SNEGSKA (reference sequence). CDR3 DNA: TGCAGTGTCCAGGCAGATACGCAGTATTTT. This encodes CSVQADTQYF.

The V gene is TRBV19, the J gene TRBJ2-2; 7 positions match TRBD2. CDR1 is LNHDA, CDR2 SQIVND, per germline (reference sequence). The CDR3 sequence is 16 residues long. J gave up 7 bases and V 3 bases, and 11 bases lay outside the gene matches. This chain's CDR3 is CASSISGGGVGGELFF. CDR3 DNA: TGTGCCAGTAGTATTTCGGGGGGAGGGGTCGGCGGGGAGCTGTTTTTT. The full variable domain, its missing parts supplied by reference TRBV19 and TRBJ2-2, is DGGITQSPKYLFRKEGQNVTLSCEQNLNHDAMYWYRQDPGQGLRLIYYSQIVNDFQKGDIAEGYSVSREKKESFPLTVTSAQKNPTAFYLCASSISGGGVGGELFFGEGSRLTVL.